This T cell receptor beta chain was recorded in a study of T cells expressing NK-cell markers. Whole-study findings and limits: Similarly, these clonotypes led the CD3+CD56-NKG2C+ fraction as well in several donors. Each of a handful of donors carried dominant NKG2C+ clonotypes accounting for about 1.0-7.5% of CD8+ T cells.

The CDR3 extends over 15 amino acids. On this clonotype itself: What it binds is not known.

With the 5' RACE reads reprocessed, TCRdb shows one record per CDR3 protein and no DNA. This sample's table reports 550,000 to 600,000 distinct CDR3 sequences. Sequenced material: blood T cells: a sorted CD56 or NKG2C T cell subset, CD4+ or CD8+ T cells, or bulk PBMC T cells (not recorded which). The V and J genes are TRBV12-3 or TRBV12-4 and TRBJ1-1. The source of this sequence is a man aged 18 to 29 in good health. CDR3 residues: CASSFPGGPNTEAFF.